Sequencing of this T cell receptor beta chain was carried out in a study of blood T cell repertoires in COVID-19. Only in-frame clones appear in the TCRdb table, and some are missing; sequencing was by immunoSEQ multiplex PCR. The sample holds some 150,000 clones, around 83% seen once. Between the trimmed V and J ends, which lost 0 bases and 3 bases, there was a span of 10 bases. Germline values: CDR1 MNHEY, CDR2 SMNVEV (reference sequence). The CDR3 contains 15 residues. The chain recombines TRBV27 with TRBJ2-3; D unresolved. Sequenced sample: peripheral blood. This receptor was taken from a human donor in a cohort sampled during active COVID-19. The CDR3: CASSLSRPWTDTQYF. CDR3 DNA: TGTGCCAGCAGTTTATCGCGCCCATGGACAGATACGCAGTATTTT.